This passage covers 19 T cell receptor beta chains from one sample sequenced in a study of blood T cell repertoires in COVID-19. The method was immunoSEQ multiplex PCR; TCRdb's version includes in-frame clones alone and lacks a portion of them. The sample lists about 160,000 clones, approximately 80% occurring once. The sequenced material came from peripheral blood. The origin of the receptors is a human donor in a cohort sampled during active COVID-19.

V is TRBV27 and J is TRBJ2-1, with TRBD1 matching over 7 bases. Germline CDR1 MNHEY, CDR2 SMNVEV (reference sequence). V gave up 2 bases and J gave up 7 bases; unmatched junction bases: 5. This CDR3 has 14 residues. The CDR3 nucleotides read TGTGCCAGCAGTTTAGGGGGACAGTTTAATGAGCAGTTCTTC. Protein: CASSLGGQFNEQFF.

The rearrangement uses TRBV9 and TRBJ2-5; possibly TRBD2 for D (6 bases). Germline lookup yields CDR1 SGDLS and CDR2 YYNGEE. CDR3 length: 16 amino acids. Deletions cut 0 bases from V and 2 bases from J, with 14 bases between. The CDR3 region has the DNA TGTGCCAGCAGCGTAGGCAATAGCGGAGGGCAAGAGACCCAGTACTTC. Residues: CASSVGNSGGQETQYF.

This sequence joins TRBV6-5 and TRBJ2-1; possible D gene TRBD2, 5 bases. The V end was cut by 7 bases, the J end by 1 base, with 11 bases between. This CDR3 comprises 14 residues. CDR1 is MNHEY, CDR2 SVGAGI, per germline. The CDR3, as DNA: TGTGCCAGCACGGGGTCCTCTTCCTACAATGAGCAGTTCTTC. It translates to CASTGSSSYNEQFF.

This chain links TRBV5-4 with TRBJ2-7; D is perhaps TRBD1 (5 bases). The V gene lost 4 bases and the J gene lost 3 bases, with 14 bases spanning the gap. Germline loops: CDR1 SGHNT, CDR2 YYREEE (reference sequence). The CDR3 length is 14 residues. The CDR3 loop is CASSHFDSYYEQYF. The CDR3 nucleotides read TGTGCCAGCAGCCATTTCGACAGCTACTACGAGCAGTACTTC.

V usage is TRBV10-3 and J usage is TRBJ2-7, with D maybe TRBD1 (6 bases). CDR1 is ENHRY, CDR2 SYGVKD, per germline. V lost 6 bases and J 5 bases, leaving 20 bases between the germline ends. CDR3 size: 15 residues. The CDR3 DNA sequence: TGTGCCATCAGAGAACCACAGGGAAGGGCGCACGAGCAGTACTTC. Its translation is CAIREPQGRAHEQYF.

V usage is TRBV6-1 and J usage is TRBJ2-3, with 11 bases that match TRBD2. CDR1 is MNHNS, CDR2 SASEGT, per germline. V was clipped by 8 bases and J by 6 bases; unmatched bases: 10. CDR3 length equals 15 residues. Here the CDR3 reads CASVGASGGRDTQYF. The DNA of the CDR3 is TGTGCCAGCGTGGGGGCTAGCGGGGGGAGGGATACGCAGTATTTT.

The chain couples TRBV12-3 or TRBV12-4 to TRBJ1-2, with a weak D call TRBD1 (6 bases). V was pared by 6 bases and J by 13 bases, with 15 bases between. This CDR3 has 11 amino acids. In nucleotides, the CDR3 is TGTGCCAGCAGCCGGGAGGACAGCAGCACCTTC. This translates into CASSREDSSTF.

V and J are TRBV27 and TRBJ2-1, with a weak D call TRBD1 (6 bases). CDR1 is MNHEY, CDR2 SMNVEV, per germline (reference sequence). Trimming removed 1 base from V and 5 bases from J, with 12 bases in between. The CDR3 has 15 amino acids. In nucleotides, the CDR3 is TGTGCCAGCAGTTTATTAGGCGGACAGAACAATGAGCAGTTCTTC. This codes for CASSLLGGQNNEQFF.

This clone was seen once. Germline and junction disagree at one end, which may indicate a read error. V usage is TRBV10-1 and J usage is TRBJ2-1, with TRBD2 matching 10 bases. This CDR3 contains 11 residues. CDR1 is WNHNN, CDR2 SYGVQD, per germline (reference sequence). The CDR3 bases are TGCGCCAGCAGTGAAGCAACTAGCGGGATCTTC. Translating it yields CASSEATSGIF.

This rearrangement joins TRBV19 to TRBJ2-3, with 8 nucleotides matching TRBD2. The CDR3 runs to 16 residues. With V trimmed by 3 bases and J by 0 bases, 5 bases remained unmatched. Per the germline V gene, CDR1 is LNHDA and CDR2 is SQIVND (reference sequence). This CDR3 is CASSILASGSTDTQYF. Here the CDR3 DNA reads TGTGCCAGTAGTATCTTGGCTAGCGGGAGCACAGATACGCAGTATTTT.

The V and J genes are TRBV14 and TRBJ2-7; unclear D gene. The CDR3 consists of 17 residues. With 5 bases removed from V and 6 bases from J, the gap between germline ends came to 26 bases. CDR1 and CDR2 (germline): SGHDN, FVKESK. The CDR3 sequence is CASSMGWAAGSVSEQYF. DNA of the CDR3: TGTGCCAGCAGCATGGGCTGGGCAGCTGGGTCGGTGAGCGAGCAGTACTTC.

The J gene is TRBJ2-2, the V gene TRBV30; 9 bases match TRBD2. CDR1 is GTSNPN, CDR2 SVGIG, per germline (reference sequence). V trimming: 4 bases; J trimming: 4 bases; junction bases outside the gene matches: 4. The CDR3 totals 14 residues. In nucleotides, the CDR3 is TGTGCCTGGAATCTAGCGGGGAGCACCGGGGAGCTGTTTTTT. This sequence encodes CAWNLAGSTGELFF.

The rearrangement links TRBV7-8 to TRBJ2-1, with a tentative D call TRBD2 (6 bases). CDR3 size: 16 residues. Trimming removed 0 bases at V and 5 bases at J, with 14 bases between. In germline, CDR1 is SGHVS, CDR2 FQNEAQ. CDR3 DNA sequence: TGTGCCAGCAGCTTAGCGGCGGGGCGCCCCGACAATGAGCAGTTCTTC. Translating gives CASSLAAGRPDNEQFF. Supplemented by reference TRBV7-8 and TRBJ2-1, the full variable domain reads GAGVSQSPRYKVAKRGQDVALRCDPISGHVSLFWYQQALGQGPEFLTYFQNEAQLDKSGLPSDRFFAERPEGSVSTLKIQRTQQEDSAVYLCASSLAAGRPDNEQFFGPGTRLTVL.

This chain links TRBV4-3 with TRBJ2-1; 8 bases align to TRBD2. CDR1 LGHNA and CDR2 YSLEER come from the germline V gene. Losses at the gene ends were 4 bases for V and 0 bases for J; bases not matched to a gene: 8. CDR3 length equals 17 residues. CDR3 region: CASSRTTSGSSYNEQFF. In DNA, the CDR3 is TGCGCCAGCAGCCGGACCACGAGCGGGAGCTCCTACAATGAGCAGTTCTTC.

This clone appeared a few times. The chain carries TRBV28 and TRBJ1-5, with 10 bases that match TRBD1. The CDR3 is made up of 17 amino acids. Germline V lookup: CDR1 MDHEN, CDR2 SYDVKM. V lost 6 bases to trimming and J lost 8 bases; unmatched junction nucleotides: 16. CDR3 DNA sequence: TGTGCCAGCAGCGGATTCGTAGGACAGGGGGGTAGAGAGCCCCAGCATTTT. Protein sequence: CASSGFVGQGGREPQHF. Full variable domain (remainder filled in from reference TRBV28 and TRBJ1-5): DVKVTQSSRYLVKRTGEKVFLECVQDMDHENMFWYRQDPGLGLRLIYFSYDVKMKEKGDIPEGYSVSREKKERFSLILESASTNQTSMYLCASSGFVGQGGREPQHFGDGTRLSIL.

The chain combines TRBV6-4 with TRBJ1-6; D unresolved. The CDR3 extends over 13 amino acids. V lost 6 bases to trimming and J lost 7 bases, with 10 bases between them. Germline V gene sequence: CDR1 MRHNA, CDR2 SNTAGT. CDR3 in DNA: TGTGCCAGCAGATCACAAGAAAATTCACCCCTCCACTTT. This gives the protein CASRSQENSPLHF.

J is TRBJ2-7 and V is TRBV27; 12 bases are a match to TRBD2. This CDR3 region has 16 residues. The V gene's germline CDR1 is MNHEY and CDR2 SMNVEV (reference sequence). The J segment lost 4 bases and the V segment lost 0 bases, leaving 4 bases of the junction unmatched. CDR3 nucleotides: TGTGCCAGCAGTTTATCGACTAGCGGGAGACAATACGAGCAGTACTTC. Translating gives CASSLSTSGRQYEQYF.

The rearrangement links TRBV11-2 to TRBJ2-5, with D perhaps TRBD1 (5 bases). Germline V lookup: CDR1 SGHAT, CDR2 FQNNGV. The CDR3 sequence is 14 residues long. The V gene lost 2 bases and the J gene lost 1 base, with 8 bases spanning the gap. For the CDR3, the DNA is TGTGCCAGCAGCTTACTTGACAGCCAAGAGACCCAGTACTTC. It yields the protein CASSLLDSQETQYF.

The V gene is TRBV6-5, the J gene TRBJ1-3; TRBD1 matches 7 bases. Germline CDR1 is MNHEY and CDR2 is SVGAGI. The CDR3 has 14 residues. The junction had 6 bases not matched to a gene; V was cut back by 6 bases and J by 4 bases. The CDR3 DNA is TGTGCCAGCAGCCGACAGGGCACCGGAAACACCATATATTTT. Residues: CASSRQGTGNTIYF.